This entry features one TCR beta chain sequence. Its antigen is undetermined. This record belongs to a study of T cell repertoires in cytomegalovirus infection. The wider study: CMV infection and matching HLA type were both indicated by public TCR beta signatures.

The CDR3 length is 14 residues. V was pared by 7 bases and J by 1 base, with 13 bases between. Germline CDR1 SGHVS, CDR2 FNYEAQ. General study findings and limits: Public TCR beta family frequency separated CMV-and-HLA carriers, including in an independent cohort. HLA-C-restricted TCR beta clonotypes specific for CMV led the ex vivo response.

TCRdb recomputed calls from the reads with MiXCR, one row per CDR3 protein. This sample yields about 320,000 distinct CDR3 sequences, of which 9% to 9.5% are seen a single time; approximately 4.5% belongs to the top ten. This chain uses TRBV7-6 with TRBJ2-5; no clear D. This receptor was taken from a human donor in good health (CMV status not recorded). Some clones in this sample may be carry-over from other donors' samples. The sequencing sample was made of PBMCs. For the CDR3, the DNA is TGTGCCAGCACCGTTACTAACCTCCAAGAGACCCAGTACTTC. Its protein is CASTVTNLQETQYF.